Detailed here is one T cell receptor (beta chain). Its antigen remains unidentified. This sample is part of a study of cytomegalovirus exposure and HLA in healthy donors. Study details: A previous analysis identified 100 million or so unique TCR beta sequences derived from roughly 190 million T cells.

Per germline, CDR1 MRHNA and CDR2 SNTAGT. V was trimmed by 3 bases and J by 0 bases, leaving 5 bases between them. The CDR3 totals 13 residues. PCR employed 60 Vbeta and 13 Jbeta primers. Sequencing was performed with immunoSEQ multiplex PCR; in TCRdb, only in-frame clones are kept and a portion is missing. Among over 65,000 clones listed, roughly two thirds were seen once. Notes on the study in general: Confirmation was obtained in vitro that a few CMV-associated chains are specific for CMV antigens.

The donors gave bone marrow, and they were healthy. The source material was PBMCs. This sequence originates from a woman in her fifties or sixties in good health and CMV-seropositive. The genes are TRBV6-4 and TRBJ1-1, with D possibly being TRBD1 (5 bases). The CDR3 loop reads CASSEQVNTEAFF. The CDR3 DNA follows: TGTGCCAGCAGTGAACAGGTGAACACTGAAGCTTTCTTT.